The following is a TCR beta chain sequence with its context. Its antigen specificity is not known. No qualities accompany the bases; no much larger clone lies one base away. Lymph node samples came from the axillary draining lymph nodes of breast cancer patients. The entry originates in a study of breast tumors, draining lymph nodes, adjacent tissues (dated by TCRdb to about 2016). For the study in its entirety: Breast cancer patients provided tumor, adjacent nontumor tissue and axillary lymph nodes, and the study compared the TCR beta repertoires across these three sources. The study was designed to assess the relationships and possible T-cell exchange between tumor, surrounding tissue and draining lymph node repertoires in human breast cancer. General study outcomes and caveats: The data were judged consistent with most tumor T cells deriving from the lymph node and then expanding within tumor tissue. Tumor T-cell repertoires showed less diversity than lymph node repertoires and more diversity than nontumor tissue repertoires, and tumor T-cell repertoires showed preferential V and J gene usage. Tumor and nontumor tissue repertoires were found to be significantly more similar in luminal-like than in basal-like breast cancer. The study presented the conclusion that tumor T cells originate in lymph nodes as consistent with a hypothesis, not as something directly demonstrated.

For sequencing, an Illumina HiSeq 2000 was employed. TCR beta chain libraries were generated by multiplex PCR amplification. High-throughput sequencing was used to analyze the amplified TCR beta chain products. In-frame beta chains were kept once TCRdb had trimmed the public reads at Q25 with fastp and called clones with MiXCR. Every distinct CDR3 protein forms one entry, paired with its most common genes and DNA. The sample includes 200,000 to 250,000 distinct CDR3 sequences, with under 35% observed a single time. Clones ranked in the top ten supply 3% to 4.5% of the sample. The germline ends are 16 bases apart after V is trimmed by 5 bases and J by 11 bases. CDR1 and CDR2 (DFQATT, SNEGSKA) derive from the germline V gene (reference sequence). The CDR3 sequence holds 13 residues, the cysteine and phenylalanine included. Kept here is only the CDR3 DNA, which spans 39 bases and is read in frame from base 1.

This receptor chain uses TRBV20-1 and TRBJ1-6; the D gene is perhaps TRBD1, from 5 matching bases. The clonotype comes from a female donor with breast cancer. Some clones in this sample may be carry-over from other donors' samples. The sequenced material came from axillary lymph node tissue. The sequenced DNA: TGCAGTGCTTCTCCGGGACCCACAGCACCCCTCCACTTT. Its protein product is CSASPGPTAPLHF.